This T cell receptor beta chain was found in a study of cytomegalovirus exposure and HLA in healthy donors. PCR used 60 Vbeta primers and 13 Jbeta primers. Clones were read by immunoSEQ multiplex PCR, and TCRdb kept only the in-frame ones, dropping some. The sample gives 100,000 to 150,000 clones, approximately 80% of which show up once; 1% is in the top ten. Regarding the study as a whole: Roughly 170 TCR beta chains were listed as cytomegalovirus-associated. Analyses of presence and absence presupposed an approximately uniform sequencing depth across donors. Researchers reportedly found TCR beta sequences accurately predicted most subjects' HLA-A and HLA-B alleles. Later examination showed HLA-associated TCR beta chains had greater clonal expansion than equally common others.

With regard to this clone: Antigen: not known.

Germline V gene data show CDR1 as GTSNPN and CDR2 as SVGIG (reference sequence). CDR3 length equals 10 residues. Trimming cost V 4 bases and J 7 bases, with 7 bases left between them. This TCR derives from a middle-aged man in good health and CMV-seronegative. This rearrangement joins TRBV30 to TRBJ1-2, with D maybe TRBD1 (5 bases). The specimen sequenced was PBMCs. The CDR3 reads CAWKQAGYTF. DNA for the CDR3: TGTGCCTGGAAACAGGCTGGCTACACCTTC.